This T cell receptor beta chain was sequenced in a study of blood T cell repertoires in COVID-19. Trimming shortened V by 9 bases and J by 0 bases, and 18 bases separated the two germline ends. From germline, CDR1 is LNHDA and CDR2 SQIVND (reference sequence). This CDR3 is 16 amino acids long. Produced via immunoSEQ multiplex PCR; TCRdb's table is partial and in-frame only. The sample lists 30,000 to 50,000 clones; roughly 85% were seen once. J is TRBJ1-3 and V is TRBV19; D not certain. Sequencing was performed on peripheral blood. The source is a human donor in a cohort sampled during active COVID-19. The CDR3 region has the DNA TGTGCCAGCACAACACAAGGGAGCTACTCTGGAAACACCATATATTTT. Its protein is CASTTQGSYSGNTIYF.